The 15 T cell receptor beta chains in this list originate from one sample, sequenced in a study of response to subunit inactivated influenza vaccine. TCRdb analysed the RT-PCR reads with MiXCR anew, one entry per CDR3 protein. The sample includes about 540,000 distinct CDR3 sequences, less than 25% seen only once; the top ten take approximately 3%. The data also belong to a second study, concerning T cells expressing NK-cell markers. That paper states: The authors made TCR beta cDNA libraries by 5'RACE template switching. This switching added a universal primer site and UMIs.

The sample consisted of CD4+ T cells sorted from PBMCs, taken approximately 13 days after vaccination. The receptors originated from a man aged 45-65 years who received an inactivated influenza vaccine.

J is TRBJ1-3 and V is TRBV7-6; D is undetermined. Germline CDR1 reads SGHVS; CDR2 reads FNYEAQ. The CDR3 spans 14 residues. Trimming stripped 5 bases from V and 3 bases from J, with 11 bases between. The CDR3 DNA reads TGTGCCAGCAGCCCTAGGGAGGTTGGAAACACCATATATTTT. As protein: CASSPREVGNTIYF.

The CDR3 is CSASAPMGSTDTQYF. For the CDR3, the DNA is TGCAGTGCTAGTGCCCCTATGGGGTCCACAGATACGCAGTATTTT. The rearrangement links TRBV20-1 to TRBJ2-3; D is unclear. Trimming stripped 3 bases from V and 2 bases from J, with 15 bases between. The CDR3 contains 15 residues. The V gene's germline CDR1 is DFQATT and CDR2 SNEGSKA (reference sequence).

A word on this clonotype: A much larger clone is a single base away; this may be a read error. This chain links TRBV6-5 with TRBJ2-1, with 8 bases aligning to TRBD1. From germline, CDR1 is MNHEY and CDR2 SVGAGI. CDR3 length equals 17 residues. The CDR3 DNA follows: TGTGCCAGCAGTTACCGCTGGACAGGGTGGTCCTACAATGAGCAGCTCTTC. It yields the protein CASSYRWTGWSYNEQLF.

The chain couples TRBV7-2 to TRBJ2-5; D might be TRBD2 (7 bases). Germline CDR1 is SGHTA and CDR2 is FQGNSA. V was trimmed by 4 bases and J by 7 bases, leaving 19 bases between them. The CDR3 loop spans 15 amino acids. DNA of the CDR3: TGTGCCAGCAGCTCGCGGCTAGCGGAACAGGGGACCCAGTACTTC. Translated: CASSSRLAEQGTQYF.

The V and J genes are TRBV20-1 and TRBJ1-2; a weak D match, TRBD1 (5 bases). The CDR3 runs 13 residues. With 6 bases removed from V and 2 bases from J, the gap between germline ends came to 13 bases. The germline gives CDR1 DFQATT, CDR2 SNEGSKA (reference sequence). CDR3 sequence (DNA): TGCAGTGCCTTCGGGACGAACAACTATGGCTACACCTTC. Its protein is CSAFGTNNYGYTF.

This chain connects TRBV27 to TRBJ2-3, with D possibly TRBD2 on 5 matching bases. The V and J ends lost 5 bases and 4 bases respectively, with 22 bases between them. CDR3 length: 17 residues. Looked up from germline, CDR1 is MNHEY and CDR2 is SMNVEV (reference sequence). CDR3 amino acids: CASSPRLSSSHSDTQYF. The CDR3 DNA follows: TGTGCCAGCAGTCCGCGACTCTCTAGCAGTCATTCAGATACGCAGTATTTT.

This clonotype was recorded a few times. The chain has TRBV7-3 and TRBJ2-1; possible D gene TRBD2, 5 bases. Looked up from germline, CDR1 is SGHTA and CDR2 is FQGTGA. The CDR3 is 13 amino acids. V lost 4 bases to trimming and J lost 4 bases, with 8 bases between them. CDR3 residues: CASSSERYNEQFF. Here the CDR3 DNA reads TGTGCCAGCAGCTCCGAGCGGTACAATGAGCAGTTCTTC.

This clonotype has just one count. The rearrangement uses TRBV6-2 or TRBV6-3 and TRBJ2-3; 8 nucleotides line up with TRBD1. V was clipped by 8 bases and J by 4 bases; unmatched bases: 5. The CDR3 is made up of 13 amino acids. Germline CDR1 reads MNHEY; CDR2 reads SVGEGT. The CDR3 DNA reads as TGTGCCAGCCGGGCAGGGGGCCCAGATACGCAGTATTTT. Its protein is CASRAGGPDTQYF.

This clonotype showed up just a few times. The chain couples TRBV5-1 to TRBJ2-7; 9 bases are shared with TRBD1. V was pared by 6 bases and J by 4 bases, with 5 bases of the junction left unmatched. CDR3 length: 13 residues. Germline assignment: CDR1 SGHRS and CDR2 YFSETQ. The CDR3 region has the DNA TGCGCCAGCACGATTGGACAGGGGTACGAGCAGTACTTC. Translated, it gives CASTIGQGYEQYF.

The J gene is TRBJ2-3, the V gene TRBV2; the D gene is possibly TRBD2 (5 bases). Trimming stripped 7 bases from V and 0 bases from J, with 11 bases between. The CDR3 is made up of 14 amino acids. Germline CDR1 SNHLY, CDR2 FYNNEI. This CDR3 is CASMRAESTDTQYF. The CDR3 region has the DNA TGTGCCAGCATGAGGGCCGAGAGCACAGATACGCAGTATTTT. The full variable domain, completed using reference TRBV2 and TRBJ2-3, is EPEVTQTPSHQVTQMGQEVILRCVPISNHLYFYWYRQILGQKVEFLVSFYNNEISEKSEIFDDQFSVERPDGSNFTLKIRSTKLEDSAMYFCASMRAESTDTQYFGPGTRLTVL.

This clonotype was seen only a few times. The V and J genes are TRBV4-3 and TRBJ2-1; 9 bases align to TRBD2. CDR3 length: 15 amino acids. In germline, CDR1 is LGHNA, CDR2 YSLEER. V was clipped by 0 bases and J by 9 bases; unmatched bases: 6. Here the CDR3 reads CASSQEPGLAGEQFF. CDR3 in DNA: TGCGCCAGCAGCCAAGAACCGGGACTAGCCGGTGAGCAGTTCTTC.

This clonotype was recorded a few times. The chain couples TRBV24-1 to TRBJ2-2; 9 positions agree with TRBD2. CDR1 and CDR2 from the germline V gene are KGHDR and SFDVKD. V trimming: 3 bases; J trimming: 7 bases; junction bases outside the gene matches: 5. The CDR3 extends over 15 amino acids. The CDR3 spells CATSDSGGPDGELFF. The CDR3 DNA follows: TGTGCCACCAGTGATAGCGGGGGGCCCGACGGGGAGCTGTTTTTT.

The chain has TRBV29-1 and TRBJ2-6; D is perhaps TRBD1 (6 bases). Per the germline V gene, CDR1 is SQVTM and CDR2 is ANQGSEA. The CDR3 sequence is 14 residues long. Trimming pared 4 bases from V and 2 bases from J, leaving 9 bases between. This CDR3 is CSVARGTGANVLTF. CDR3 coding DNA: TGCAGCGTTGCCAGGGGAACTGGGGCCAACGTCCTGACTTTC.

In nucleotides, the CDR3 is TGCAGTGCTCTTCGGGGGCTCCAAGAGACCCAGTACTTC. It yields the protein CSALRGLQETQYF. The rearrangement links TRBV20-1 to TRBJ2-5, with D possibly called TRBD1 or TRBD2 (6 bases each). The CDR3 sequence is 13 residues long. V lost 5 bases and J 1 base, leaving 11 bases between the germline ends. From germline, CDR1 is DFQATT and CDR2 SNEGSKA (reference sequence).

This clonotype came up many times. V gene TRBV6-2 or TRBV6-3 combines with J gene TRBJ1-1, with a tentative D call TRBD1 (6 bases). Trimming took 6 bases from V and 1 from J, leaving 18 bases between them. CDR3 length: 16 amino acids. Germline CDR1 reads MNHEY; CDR2 reads SVGEGT. Here the CDR3 reads CASSSPLGGPNTEAFF. CDR3 nucleotides: TGTGCCAGCAGCTCCCCCCTTGGGGGCCCGAACACTGAAGCTTTCTTT.